The text below deals with one TCR beta chain. What it recognizes is unknown. The CDR3 has 17 amino acids. Germline-derived CDR1 and CDR2 are KGHDR and SFDVKD. Trimming at V came to 4 bases and at J to 7 bases, leaving 12 bases not matched to a gene. TCRdb redid the calling of the 5' RACE reads with MiXCR, one entry per CDR3 protein. The sample lists under 85,000 distinct CDR3 sequences, about 15% occurring once. The sample originates from a study of T-cell memory formation after mild COVID-19. Study-level results: A second wave of clones peaked on day 37, and their SARS-CoV-2 specificity went unconfirmed.

Sequenced input: PBMCs or a T cell subset sorted from them (not recorded which). The chain employs TRBV24-1 and TRBJ2-3; 11 bases are shared with TRBD2. This TCR was recovered from an adult woman who had mild COVID-19 (a few samples of this study predate the infection). Cell type and time point are not known. Here the CDR3 reads CATSDTGTSGNRYTQYF. CDR3 sequence (DNA): TGTGCCACCAGTGACACCGGGACTAGCGGCAATCGGTATACGCAGTATTTT.